Each of the 25 T cell receptor beta chains below was sequenced from the same sample in a study of T-cell reconstitution after alpha-beta-depleted transplantation in children (dated by TCRdb to about 2016). The library relied on PCR. Sequencing relied on an Illumina HiSeq 2500. Molecular barcoding was employed in the preparation of TCR libraries, with unique molecular identifiers being used to normalize TCRbeta repertoire quantification. TCRdb reprocessed the public reads (quality trimming at Q25 with fastp, clone calling with MiXCR) and kept in-frame beta chains. Each entry is one CDR3 protein sequence, shown with its most common DNA and genes. Within this sample are 250,000 to 300,000 distinct CDR3 sequences, with over 9% of them counted one time only. The leading ten clones occupy about 8% of the sample. The sample's treatment or condition label, decoded: allogeneic hematopoietic cell transplantation with graft depleted of TCRalphabeta T cells and CD19 B cells.

The specimen comprised PBMCs, sampled before TCRalphabeta/CD19-depleted stem cell transplant. The receptors originated from a boy in the first two years of life with acute myeloid leukemia, due to receive a stem cell transplant.

This clonotype showed up many times. The chain joins TRBV21-1 to TRBJ1-2; no check of the table's D call, TRBD1, against the DNA was made. TRBV21-1 counts as a pseudogene. The CDR3 totals 15 residues. The CDR3 here is CASSAGTGANYGYTF. Here the CDR3 DNA reads TGTGCCAGCAGCGCCGGGACAGGGGCTAACTATGGCTACACCTTC.

Many counts were recorded for this clonotype. The rearrangement joins TRBV27 to TRBJ2-5; D may be TRBD1 or TRBD2 (5 bases each). CDR1 and CDR2 (germline): MNHEY, SMNVEV (reference sequence). Between the trimmed V and J ends, which lost 3 bases and 1 base, there was a span of 9 bases. The CDR3 has 14 amino acids. The CDR3 is CASSFEGSQETQYF. CDR3 nucleotide sequence: TGTGCCAGCAGTTTTGAGGGGTCCCAAGAGACCCAGTACTTC.

This clonotype was observed many times. The chain uses TRBV12-3 or TRBV12-4 and TRBJ2-7, with TRBD2 matching over 8 bases. J gave up 2 bases and V 7 bases, and 13 bases lay outside the gene matches. The CDR3 consists of 16 residues. For the CDR3, the DNA is TGTGCCAGCACTATAGAACTAGCGGTCCAGACCTACGAGCAGTACTTC. Translation gives CASTIELAVQTYEQYF.

This chain connects TRBV6-1 to TRBJ1-1, with D possibly being TRBD1 (5 bases). CDR1 is MNHNS and CDR2 is SASEGT in the germline V gene. Trimming pared 7 bases from V and 5 bases from J, leaving 23 bases between. This CDR3 comprises 16 residues. The CDR3 DNA reads as TGTGCCAGCAACATATCACCGGGGCGCCGGGTTACTGAAGCTTTCTTT. This translates into CASNISPGRRVTEAFF.

This clonotype has ten or more counts. The chain couples TRBV10-3 to TRBJ2-3; perhaps TRBD2 as D (6 bases). CDR3 length equals 13 residues. Germline-derived CDR1 and CDR2 are ENHRY and SYGVKD. V lost 6 bases, J lost 6 bases, and 13 bases lay in between. The CDR3 region is CAISPMEGDTQYF. The CDR3 DNA reads as TGTGCCATCAGCCCCATGGAGGGGGATACGCAGTATTTT.

Many counts were recorded for this clonotype. V and J are TRBV5-1 and TRBJ2-2; D may correspond to TRBD1 or TRBD2 (5 bases each). Germline CDR1 is SGHRS and CDR2 is YFSETQ. The V and J ends lost 4 bases and 2 bases respectively, with 24 bases between them. The CDR3 is 19 amino acids. CDR3 DNA: TGCGCCAGCAGCGCTCAACCGGGACCGAAAAAGTCCAACACCGGGGAGCTGTTTTTT. Its translation: CASSAQPGPKKSNTGELFF.

This clonotype was seen repeatedly, ten times or more. The gene calls are TRBV24-1 and TRBJ2-1; a weak D match, TRBD2 (5 bases). This CDR3 comprises 16 residues. V was cut by 1 base and J by 6 bases, with 15 bases left in between. Per germline, CDR1 KGHDR and CDR2 SFDVKD. The CDR3 region has the DNA TGTGCCACCAGTGATTTAACTAGTTCCCATCGCAATGAGCAGTTCTTC. Encoded protein: CATSDLTSSHRNEQFF.

About this clonotype: A junction end diverges from the germline sequence, so it may reflect a read error. J is TRBJ2-1 and V is TRBV6-1; TRBD1 matches at 7 bases. The CDR3 totals 16 residues. Germline V lookup: CDR1 MNHNS, CDR2 SASEGT. The CDR3 loop is CTSPRQGVTGYNEQFF. Here the CDR3 DNA reads TGTACCAGCCCCCGACAGGGTGTTACAGGGTACAATGAGCAGTTCTTC.

As concerns this clonotype: A much more abundant neighbour one base away suggests this may be a read error. Because the CDR3 is missing its conserved closing phenylalanine or tryptophan, this is likely a read error. The J gene is TRBJ2-5, the V gene TRBV4-1; D is unresolved. Germline V lookup: CDR1 MGHRA, CDR2 YSYEKL. This CDR3 has 15 amino acids. Trimming pared 1 base from V and 5 bases from J, leaving 14 bases between. Written as DNA, the CDR3 is TGCGCCAGCAGCCAAGGGAGTACCGATACGGAGACCCAGTACCTC. It specifies CASSQGSTDTETQYL.

The chain combines TRBV7-3 with TRBJ1-5; D call uncertain. CDR1 is SGHTA and CDR2 is FQGTGA in the germline V gene. The CDR3 runs 13 residues. Trimming shortened V by 2 bases and J by 9 bases, and 11 bases separated the two germline ends. DNA for the CDR3: TGTGCCAGCAGCTTAGGAAGGATGCGGCCCCAGCATTTT. It is translated as CASSLGRMRPQHF. Drawing the rest from reference TRBV7-3 and TRBJ1-5, the complete variable domain is GAGVSQTPSNKVTEKGKYVELRCDPISGHTALYWYRQSLGQGPEFLIYFQGTGAADDSGLPNDRFFAVRPEGSVSTLKIQRTERGDSAVYLCASSLGRMRPQHFGDGTRLSIL.

A single count supports this clonotype. This chain joins TRBV12-3 or TRBV12-4 and TRBJ2-4; D may be TRBD1 (6 bases). Trimming took off 5 bases at V and 3 bases at J, with 8 bases between the two ends. The CDR3 is made up of 13 amino acids. The CDR3 protein is CASSGDNKNIQYF. DNA of the CDR3: TGTGCCAGCAGTGGGGACAACAAAAACATTCAGTACTTC.

This clonotype was seen ten or more times. The V gene is TRBV20-1, the J gene TRBJ1-2; weak D call: TRBD1 (5 bases). V lost 4 bases and J lost 5, with 17 bases in between. Germline lookup yields CDR1 DFQATT and CDR2 SNEGSKA (reference sequence). The CDR3 covers 14 residues. CDR3 in amino acids: CSATSPGTGYGYTF. In nucleotides, the CDR3 is TGCAGTGCTACCTCTCCCGGGACGGGGTATGGCTACACCTTC.

This clonotype appeared many times. J is TRBJ2-3 and V is TRBV19; the D gene is possibly TRBD1 (5 bases). The germline V and J ends were trimmed by 5 bases and 2 bases, with 8 bases remaining between them. CDR1 is LNHDA and CDR2 is SQIVND in the germline V gene (reference sequence). The CDR3 runs 13 residues. The CDR3 loop is CASSRGHTDTQYF. For the CDR3, the DNA is TGTGCCAGTAGTCGAGGACACACAGATACGCAGTATTTT.

This clonotype showed up many times. J is TRBJ2-1 and V is TRBV10-3, with D uncertain. V was clipped by 5 bases and J by 10 bases, with 15 bases between them. The CDR3 has 13 residues. Looked up from germline, CDR1 is ENHRY and CDR2 is SYGVKD. The CDR3 coding sequence is TGTGCCATCAGTCCGACTGGGCCAAGGGAGCAGTTCTTC. It translates to CAISPTGPREQFF.

This clonotype was seen ten or more times. The chain joins TRBV20-1 to TRBJ2-7; D is undetermined. CDR3 length: 13 amino acids. V was cut by 3 bases and J by 2 bases, with 11 bases left in between. From germline, CDR1 is DFQATT and CDR2 SNEGSKA (reference sequence). The CDR3 bases are TGCAGTGCTAGCCTAGACTTCGCCTACGAGCAGTACTTC. It yields the protein CSASLDFAYEQYF.

This clonotype was recorded at least ten times. The rearrangement uses TRBV12-3 or TRBV12-4 and TRBJ1-2; D is undetermined. The CDR3 consists of 14 residues. V shed 5 bases and J shed 6 bases, with 16 bases lying between them. The CDR3 DNA sequence: TGTGCCAGCAGTCCCTATGTAACGACCGATGGCTACACCTTC. This translates into CASSPYVTTDGYTF.

This clonotype was observed many times. The V gene is TRBV12-3 or TRBV12-4, the J gene TRBJ2-7, with TRBD2 identical over 13 bases. V gave up 2 bases and J gave up 2 bases; unmatched junction bases: 0. This CDR3 has 15 amino acids. The CDR3 here is CASSLTSGGAYEQYF. In DNA form, the CDR3 reads TGTGCCAGCAGTTTAACTAGCGGGGGGGCCTACGAGCAGTACTTC.

This clonotype was observed many times. V is TRBV7-2 and J is TRBJ2-1, with D possibly TRBD2 on 5 matching bases. This CDR3 region has 13 residues. CDR1 and CDR2 (germline): SGHTA, FQGNSA. Trimming removed 4 bases at V and 8 bases at J, with 12 bases between. The CDR3 DNA reads TGTGCCAGCAGCTCGATAAGAGGGTATGAGCAGTTCTTC. Residues: CASSSIRGYEQFF.

This clonotype was detected ten times or more. The gene calls are TRBV7-8 and TRBJ2-6; D is undetermined. CDR1 and CDR2 from the germline V gene are SGHVS and FQNEAQ. V lost 4 bases and J 0 bases, leaving 10 bases between the germline ends. The CDR3 is 16 residues long. The CDR3 spells CASSYLASSGANVLTF. The CDR3, as DNA: TGTGCCAGCAGCTACCTTGCCAGCTCTGGGGCCAACGTCCTGACTTTC.

This clonotype was seen a handful of times. The chain combines TRBV7-9 with TRBJ1-2; D uncertain. V lost 4 bases and J lost 5, with 11 bases in between. The germline V gene encodes CDR1 SEHNR and CDR2 FQNEAQ (reference sequence). CDR3 size: 13 residues. The CDR3 here is CASSSEAQYGYTF. The CDR3 DNA reads TGTGCCAGCAGCTCGGAGGCCCAGTATGGCTACACCTTC. Combining the CDR3 with reference TRBV7-9 and TRBJ1-2 gives the whole variable domain DTGVSQNPRHKITKRGQNVTFRCDPISEHNRLYWYRQTLGQGPEFLTYFQNEAQLEKSRLLSDRFSAERPKGSFSTLEIQRTEQGDSAMYLCASSSEAQYGYTFGSGTRLTVV.

This clonotype was observed many times. The genes are TRBV7-2 and TRBJ2-4; D remains ambiguous. V lost 1 base and J 0 bases, leaving 10 bases between the germline ends. CDR1 and CDR2 (germline): SGHTA, FQGNSA. The CDR3 spans 16 residues. In DNA, the CDR3 is TGTGCCAGCAGCTTAGGTCGGGTTCTAGCCAAAAACATTCAGTACTTC. As protein: CASSLGRVLAKNIQYF.

This clonotype was observed many times. The J gene is TRBJ2-4, the V gene TRBV11-1; D may be TRBD1 (6 bases). V was clipped by 5 bases and J by 6 bases, with 29 bases between them. This CDR3 contains 19 residues. Germline CDR1 SGHAT, CDR2 FQDESV (reference sequence). The CDR3 DNA follows: TGTGCCAGCAGCCCCACCTTATTCAAGCGGTACAGGGTTGGAAACATTCAGTACTTC. This translates into CASSPTLFKRYRVGNIQYF.

This clonotype was seen repeatedly, ten times or more. This chain connects TRBV29-1 to TRBJ2-7, with 7 bases matching TRBD2. The CDR3 runs 11 residues. Trimming took 4 bases from V and 3 from J; bases not matched to a gene: 0. Germline assignment: CDR1 SQVTM and CDR2 ANQGSEA. CDR3 loop: CSVGDYYEQYF. As DNA, the CDR3 is TGCAGCGTTGGGGACTACTACGAGCAGTACTTC.

The chain joins TRBV28 to TRBJ2-7, with TRBD1 identical over 8 bases. CDR3 length equals 14 residues. CDR1 MDHEN and CDR2 SYDVKM come from the germline V gene. The trim removed 3 bases at V and 1 base at J, leaving 2 bases unmatched. The CDR3 reads CASSFWTGSYEQYF. The CDR3 coding sequence is TGTGCCAGCAGTTTTTGGACAGGGTCCTACGAGCAGTACTTC. Together with reference TRBV28 and TRBJ2-7, the CDR3 gives the full variable domain: DVKVTQSSRYLVKRTGEKVFLECVQDMDHENMFWYRQDPGLGLRLIYFSYDVKMKEKGDIPEGYSVSREKKERFSLILESASTNQTSMYLCASSFWTGSYEQYFGPGTRLTVT.

Concerning this clonotype: Being one base from a much bigger clone, this may be a read error. V usage is TRBV11-3 and J usage is TRBJ2-1; 9 nucleotides align to TRBD2. Per germline, CDR1 SGHNT and CDR2 YENEEA. The CDR3 totals 13 residues. The CDR3: CASSLRTSVERFF. In DNA, the CDR3 is TGTGCCAGCAGCTTAAGGACTAGCGTAGAGCGGTTCTTC. The whole variable domain, remainder taken from reference TRBV11-3 and TRBJ2-1, is EAGVVQSPRYKIIEKKQPVAFWCNPISGHNTLYWYLQNLGQGPELLIRYENEEAVDDSQLPKDRFSAERLKGVDSTLKIQPAELGDSAVYLCASSLRTSVERFFGPGTRLTVL.